The text below deals with one T cell receptor beta chain. Its antigen remains unidentified. Measured with immunoSEQ multiplex PCR; TCRdb has only the in-frame clones, and not every one. The sample consists of about 2,500,000 clones, around 94% of them appearing once. The sample is drawn from a study of shared clonotypes between healthy human individuals. Study details: Two women and a few men aged 18 to 49 served as donors. Findings of the study overall: Larger estimated richness was generally recorded for naive subsets relative to memory subsets.

Germline V gene sequence: CDR1 SNHLY, CDR2 FYNNEI. V lost 4 bases and J lost 0, with 7 bases in between. The CDR3 sequence is 14 residues long. The specimen sequenced was naive CD4+ T cells sorted from blood. Subset: CD45RA+ positively selected. The sequence was collected from a man aged 18 to 30 in good health. The chain carries TRBV2 and TRBJ1-3; D gene ambiguous. The CDR3 sequence is CASSVAASGNTIYF. Written as DNA, the CDR3 is TGTGCCAGCAGTGTGGCAGCCTCTGGAAACACCATATATTTT.